A single sample gave rise to the 22 T cell receptor beta chains below, sequenced in a study of shared T cell receptors in the human thymus (dated by TCRdb to the early 2020s). Library method: the immunoSEQ multiplex PCR assay. The clones in this table, taken by TCRdb from immuneACCESS, are in-frame only. Not every clone is retained; where verified, under half of the shortfall comes from an unresolved V gene, and the cause of the rest is unknown. The sample table contains roughly 710,000 clones; only one count was recorded for approximately 85% of them. Around 0.0099% of the sample comes from the top ten. These sequences were also reported in another study, on human thymus T cells.

Sequenced: thymocytes. These receptors were obtained from a girl in the first two years of life with a congenital heart defect. Donor details come from another sample of the same person, matched by shared clones.

J is TRBJ2-3 and V is TRBV5-6; a possible D gene is TRBD2 (6 bases). Germline assignment: CDR1 SGHDT and CDR2 YYEEEE. Trimming removed 3 bases from V and 1 base from J, with 9 bases in between. The CDR3 length is 14 residues. The CDR3, as DNA: TGTGCCAGCAGCTCCGGCGGGGGCACAGATACGCAGTATTTT. It yields the protein CASSSGGGTDTQYF.

The chain uses TRBV5-6 and TRBJ2-5; no firm D call. V lost 0 bases to trimming and J lost 3 bases, with 15 bases between them. CDR1 SGHDT and CDR2 YYEEEE come from the germline V gene. This CDR3 is built from 16 residues. The CDR3 here is CASSLDTDPLEETQYF. In DNA form, the CDR3 reads TGTGCCAGCAGCTTGGATACAGACCCTTTAGAAGAGACCCAGTACTTC.

This chain links TRBV4-1 with TRBJ2-4; TRBD2 matches at 7 bases. The CDR3 consists of 11 residues. The V gene's germline CDR1 is MGHRA and CDR2 YSYEKL. J gave up 8 bases and V 7 bases, and 2 bases lay outside the gene matches. The DNA of the CDR3 is TGCGCCAGCACCCGGGGGGACATTCAGTACTTC. It specifies CASTRGDIQYF.

The chain has TRBV7-8 and TRBJ2-2; weak D call: TRBD1 (6 bases). Germline-derived CDR1 and CDR2 are SGHVS and FQNEAQ. This CDR3 has 13 residues. V was trimmed by 5 bases and J by 6 bases, leaving 10 bases between them. As DNA, the CDR3 is TGTGCCAGCAGCATTAGGACAGCCGGGGAGCTGTTTTTT. Protein sequence: CASSIRTAGELFF.

V is TRBV5-1 and J is TRBJ2-1; the D gene is possibly TRBD1 (6 bases). V shed 0 bases and J shed 6 bases, with 19 bases lying between them. The CDR3 runs 17 residues. The germline V gene has CDR1 SGHRS and CDR2 YFSETQ. The CDR3 DNA follows: TGCGCCAGCAGCTTGGCAGTCGGGGACACCGAAACCAATGAGCAGTTCTTC. It translates to CASSLAVGDTETNEQFF.

V and J are TRBV6-1 and TRBJ2-3, with D possibly TRBD1 on 8 matching bases. The CDR3 is 14 residues long. Between the trimmed V and J ends, which lost 9 bases and 8 bases, there was a span of 21 bases. CDR1 is MNHNS and CDR2 is SASEGT in the germline V gene. CDR3 in DNA: TGTGCCAGAATAGTGAGACAGGGGAGGGCTACGCAGTATTTT. It specifies CARIVRQGRATQYF.

V usage is TRBV27 and J usage is TRBJ2-3; TRBD1 aligns across 7 bases. The germline CDR1 and CDR2 sequences are MNHEY and SMNVEV (reference sequence). The CDR3 totals 17 residues. V lost 4 bases to trimming and J lost 2 bases; unmatched junction nucleotides: 12. The CDR3 region is CASSYNGRGQHTDTQYF. In DNA form, the CDR3 reads TGTGCCAGCAGTTACAACGGACGGGGACAGCACACAGATACGCAGTATTTT.

V is TRBV28 and J is TRBJ2-3; no reliable D call. Germline CDR1 MDHEN, CDR2 SYDVKM. The V end was cut by 2 bases, the J end by 4 bases, with 10 bases between. The CDR3 extends over 14 amino acids. CDR3 nucleotides: TGTGCCAGCAGTTTAAATCGGGTGGCAGATACGCAGTATTTT. Translated, it gives CASSLNRVADTQYF.

The V gene is TRBV7-2, the J gene TRBJ1-1; tentatively, D is TRBD1 (6 bases). Germline assignment: CDR1 SGHTA and CDR2 FQGNSA. V lost 5 bases and J lost 11, with 18 bases in between. This CDR3 region has 13 residues. The CDR3 reads CASSVPGTGMAFF. CDR3 DNA sequence: TGTGCCAGCAGCGTCCCGGGAACAGGGATGGCTTTCTTT.

Written as DNA, the CDR3 is TGCGCCAGCAGCAATGACAGGTTGTCACCCCTCCACTTT. It codes for CASSNDRLSPLHF. This chain joins TRBV10-1 and TRBJ1-6; tentative D call: TRBD1 (6 bases). CDR1 is WNHNN, CDR2 SYGVQD, per germline (reference sequence). The germline V and J ends were trimmed by 6 bases and 10 bases, with 13 bases remaining between them. The CDR3 sequence is 13 residues long.

This clone was recorded once. The CDR3 nucleotides read TGTGCCAGCAGCTTCACTTTAGGGGACAGGGGGGATAATTCACCCCTCCACTTT. Translating it yields CASSFTLGDRGDNSPLHF. The chain recombines TRBV5-4 with TRBJ1-6, with 11 bases fitting TRBD1. Trimming took 2 bases from V and 5 from J; bases not matched to a gene: 9. The CDR3 totals 18 residues. Germline V gives CDR1 SGHNT, CDR2 YYREEE (reference sequence). Filled out from reference TRBV5-4 and TRBJ1-6, the complete variable domain reads ETGVTQSPTHLIKTRGQQVTLRCSSQSGHNTVSWYQQALGQGPQFIFQYYREEENGRGNFPPRFSGLQFPNYSSELNVNALELDDSALYLCASSFTLGDRGDNSPLHFGNGTRLTVT.

The chain employs TRBV6-5 and TRBJ1-1; no reliable D call. The CDR3 has 13 amino acids. Germline V gene lookup returns CDR1 MNHEY and CDR2 SVGAGI. V lost 11 bases and J lost 0, with 13 bases in between. Here the CDR3 DNA reads TGTGCCTCGGGAGCCTACATGAACACTGAAGCTTTCTTT. Translating gives CASGAYMNTEAFF.

V is TRBV4-3 and J is TRBJ2-2; possible D gene TRBD2, 6 bases. This CDR3 spans 16 amino acids. With 4 bases removed from V and 1 base from J, the gap between germline ends came to 13 bases. Germline CDR1 reads LGHNA; CDR2 reads YSLEER. The CDR3 sequence: CASSRGATMNTGELFF. The CDR3 bases are TGCGCCAGCAGCCGCGGGGCGACCATGAACACCGGGGAGCTGTTTTTT.

This sequence joins TRBV10-3 and TRBJ1-3, with 7 bases matching TRBD1. This CDR3 is 16 amino acids long. V lost 4 bases, J lost 3 bases, and 9 bases stayed unmatched. Per the germline V gene, CDR1 is ENHRY and CDR2 is SYGVKD. The CDR3 spells CAISAFYRGIGNTIYF. The CDR3 region has the DNA TGTGCCATCAGTGCGTTCTACAGGGGTATTGGAAACACCATATATTTT.

This clone was seen a single time. This chain joins TRBV7-6 and TRBJ2-5, with TRBD2 matching 7 bases. The CDR3 is 13 amino acids. Germline V gene sequence: CDR1 SGHVS, CDR2 FNYEAQ. V gave up 6 bases and J gave up 5 bases; unmatched junction bases: 6. CDR3 in DNA: TGTGCCAGCAGTTCCGGACTAGGGGAGACCCAGTACTTC. It specifies CASSSGLGETQYF.

The gene calls are TRBV28 and TRBJ1-4, with 8 positions matching TRBD1. The V segment lost 6 bases and the J segment 3 bases; nucleotides outside the gene matches: 9. Germline V lookup: CDR1 MDHEN, CDR2 SYDVKM. The length of the CDR3 is 16 residues. The CDR3 DNA follows: TGTGCCAGCAGCCCCTGGACAGGGTATCCTAATGAAAAACTGTTTTTT. This codes for CASSPWTGYPNEKLFF.

V gene TRBV6-5 combines with J gene TRBJ1-1; a possible D gene is TRBD1 (5 bases). CDR1 is MNHEY and CDR2 is SVGAGI in the germline V gene. V was pared by 0 bases and J by 8 bases, with 16 bases between. This CDR3 comprises 15 residues. The CDR3 nucleotides are TGTGCCAGCAGTTACTCGTTGGGGCTCTCTGGAGAAGCTTTCTTT. This translates into CASSYSLGLSGEAFF.

The chain couples TRBV10-3 to TRBJ2-7, with 7 positions matching TRBD2. CDR1 and CDR2 (germline): ENHRY, SYGVKD. This CDR3 comprises 14 residues. The J segment lost 3 bases and the V segment lost 0 bases, leaving 2 bases of the junction unmatched. CDR3 sequence reads: CAISESTSLYEQYF. The CDR3 coding sequence is TGTGCCATCAGTGAGTCGACTAGCCTCTACGAGCAGTACTTC.

This clone was counted only a few times. The chain has TRBV7-2 and TRBJ1-1, with 10 bases matching TRBD1. CDR3 length: 18 residues. Germline lookup yields CDR1 SGHTA and CDR2 FQGNSA. With 4 bases clipped from V and 0 bases from J, the junction kept 11 bases outside the gene matches. CDR3 region: CASSSEGGTGEMNTEAFF. In DNA form, the CDR3 reads TGTGCCAGCAGCTCCGAGGGAGGGACAGGGGAGATGAACACTGAAGCTTTCTTT.

The rearrangement uses TRBV11-2 and TRBJ2-3; 13 bases map to TRBD2. With 5 bases clipped from V and 0 bases from J, the junction kept 8 bases outside the gene matches. CDR1 and CDR2 from the germline V gene are SGHAT and FQNNGV. The CDR3 has 18 residues. The chain's CDR3 is CASSPGLAGTPSTDTQYF. In DNA form, the CDR3 reads TGTGCCAGCAGCCCGGGACTAGCGGGGACACCTAGCACAGATACGCAGTATTTT.

The chain links TRBV4-1 to TRBJ1-4; 9 bases line up with TRBD1. Looked up from germline, CDR1 is MGHRA and CDR2 is YSYEKL. The CDR3 runs to 15 residues. V shed 0 bases and J 5 bases; nucleotides not matched to a gene: 1. The CDR3 reads CASSQDGTGNEKLFF. CDR3 in DNA: TGCGCCAGCAGCCAAGATGGGACAGGGAATGAAAAACTGTTTTTT.

The V and J genes are TRBV6-5 and TRBJ1-1; no firm D call. The V end was cut by 0 bases, the J end by 5 bases, with 10 bases between. Germline lookup yields CDR1 MNHEY and CDR2 SVGAGI. This CDR3 contains 14 residues. As DNA, the CDR3 is TGTGCCAGCAGTTACTCGTACGGGGTAACTGAAGCTTTCTTT. Amino acid sequence: CASSYSYGVTEAFF.